This T cell receptor beta chain was profiled in a study of T cell responses to AZD1222 COVID-19 vaccine. Study information: Second-dose intervals of approximately 4 or approximately 12 weeks were pooled. Overall study results and limits: White British donors predominated, females outnumbered males, and clonal diversity was possibly underestimated. The study identified only five to seven AZD1222 recipients as seropositive at baseline.

Germline V gene lookup returns CDR1 SGHRS and CDR2 YFSETQ. The CDR3 has 16 residues. Trimming left V 3 bases short and J 0 bases short, with 10 bases between. The data were produced by immunoSEQ multiplex PCR, yet TCRdb's version contains in-frame clones alone and is incomplete. This table holds 120,000 or so clones, approximately 85% found once. On this clone: What it recognizes is unknown.

The clonotype was recovered from an adult in good health. V gene TRBV5-1 combines with J gene TRBJ1-6; D is perhaps TRBD1 (5 bases). The source material was peripheral blood, sampled on day 0 of AZD1222 vaccination. The CDR3 sequence is CASSSRGSSYNSPLHF. CDR3 coding DNA: TGCGCCAGCAGCTCCCGGGGCAGCTCCTATAATTCACCCCTCCACTTT. Drawing the rest from reference TRBV5-1 and TRBJ1-6, the complete variable domain is KAGVTQTPRYLIKTRGQQVTLSCSPISGHRSVSWYQQTPGQGLQFLFEYFSETQRNKGNFPGRFSGRQFSNSRSEMNVSTLELGDSALYLCASSSRGSSYNSPLHFGNGTRLTVT.